This T cell receptor (beta chain) comes out of a study of cytomegalovirus exposure and HLA in healthy donors. Whole-study context: The 120 validation repertoires and the 666 first-cohort repertoires shared a platform, a later analysis reported.

Assay used: immunoSEQ multiplex PCR; TCRdb lists only in-frame clones, some missing. The sample consists of about 110,000 clones, around nine tenths of them appearing once. After removal of 7 bases from V and 5 bases from J, the junction contained 3 bases not matched to a gene. The CDR3 loop spans 13 amino acids. Germline-derived CDR1 and CDR2 are MDHEN and SYDVKM. This TCR was recovered from a woman aged 30 to 39 in good health and CMV-seropositive. This chain joins TRBV28 and TRBJ1-3; 9 bases line up with TRBD1. The sequencing sample was made of PBMCs. CDR3: CASMGQGRNTIYF. The CDR3 DNA sequence: TGTGCCAGCATGGGACAGGGAAGAAACACCATATATTTT.